The 20 T cell receptor beta chains listed next were all sequenced from one sample in a study of blood T cells in healthy people across ages. Together with a sample-barcoded 5' primer, a J-beta primer mix was included in a second PCR lasting about 6 to 11 cycles. TCRdb independently ran MiXCR on the 5' RACE reads; one entry per CDR3 protein. The sample carries under 2,000,000 distinct CDR3 sequences, less than 50% recorded once. Source material: blood. The receptors stem from a middle-aged woman in good health.

This clonotype was found a few times. CDR3 sequence reads: CSVETPRGSPYNEQFF. CDR3 DNA sequence: TGCAGCGTTGAAACTCCTCGGGGGTCCCCCTACAATGAGCAGTTCTTC. This chain uses TRBV29-1 with TRBJ2-1; D perhaps matches TRBD2 (6 bases). The length of the CDR3 is 16 residues. Germline V gives CDR1 SQVTM, CDR2 ANQGSEA. Trimming removed 2 bases at V and 2 bases at J, with 16 bases between.

The rearrangement uses TRBV6-5 and TRBJ2-2; D is undetermined. The CDR3 covers 13 residues. Deletions cut 6 bases from V and 0 bases from J, with 5 bases between. Germline V gene sequence: CDR1 MNHEY, CDR2 SVGAGI. DNA for the CDR3: TGTGCCAGCAGACAGACGAACACCGGGGAGCTGTTTTTT. Its translation is CASRQTNTGELFF.

This clonotype was observed a few times. The V call is TRBV11-2, the J call TRBJ2-3; 8 nucleotides align to TRBD1. CDR3 size: 18 residues. After removal of 6 bases from V and 7 bases from J, the junction contained 21 bases not matched to a gene. Germline CDR1 SGHAT, CDR2 FQNNGV. CDR3 nucleotide sequence: TGTGCCAGCAGACATGACCCGACAGGGGCCTTCCTCAAGTATACGCAGTATTTT. This translates into CASRHDPTGAFLKYTQYF.

The chain employs TRBV7-8 and TRBJ1-1; tentative D call: TRBD1 (5 bases). With 4 bases removed from V and 3 bases from J, the gap between germline ends came to 9 bases. The CDR3 consists of 13 residues. Germline V lookup: CDR1 SGHVS, CDR2 FQNEAQ. This CDR3 reads CASSSKGDTEAFF. CDR3 in DNA: TGTGCCAGCAGCTCCAAAGGGGACACTGAAGCTTTCTTT. Full variable domain (remainder filled in from reference TRBV7-8 and TRBJ1-1): GAGVSQSPRYKVAKRGQDVALRCDPISGHVSLFWYQQALGQGPEFLTYFQNEAQLDKSGLPSDRFFAERPEGSVSTLKIQRTQQEDSAVYLCASSSKGDTEAFFGQGTRLTVV.

The chain recombines TRBV14 with TRBJ2-3; TRBD2 matches at 9 bases. The CDR3 spans 16 residues. Germline assignment: CDR1 SGHDN and CDR2 FVKESK. The V gene end was trimmed by 4 bases and the J gene end by 6 bases; junction bases not matched to a gene: 11. In nucleotides, the CDR3 is TGTGCCAGCAGCCCGAACAGCGGGGGGTTCAGGGATACGCAGTATTTT. It encodes CASSPNSGGFRDTQYF.

V and J are TRBV7-9 and TRBJ1-6, with 7 bases aligning to TRBD1. Germline V gene data show CDR1 as SEHNR and CDR2 as FQNEAQ (reference sequence). The CDR3 length is 14 residues. The V segment lost 3 bases and the J segment 8 bases; nucleotides outside the gene matches: 4. The CDR3 region is CASSFDRVYSPLHF. For the CDR3, the DNA is TGTGCCAGCAGCTTCGACAGGGTTTATTCACCCCTCCACTTT.

In its sample, this clonotype was seen a few times. This sequence joins TRBV27 and TRBJ2-5, with unresolved D. Per the germline V gene, CDR1 is MNHEY and CDR2 is SMNVEV (reference sequence). The CDR3 runs to 15 residues. V was shortened by 0 bases and J by 5 bases, with 13 bases between the two germline ends. The chain's CDR3 is CASSLSMTSAETQYF. In nucleotides, the CDR3 is TGTGCCAGCAGTTTATCGATGACGTCCGCGGAGACCCAGTACTTC.

This clonotype was counted a few times. The rearrangement joins TRBV27 to TRBJ2-7; 9 bases align to TRBD1. CDR1 and CDR2 from the germline V gene are MNHEY and SMNVEV (reference sequence). The length of the CDR3 is 15 residues. After removal of 3 bases from V and 4 bases from J, the junction contained 7 bases not matched to a gene. DNA of the CDR3: TGTGCCAGCAGTTTCTTTCCGGGACAGGGTTACGAGCAGTACTTC. This encodes CASSFFPGQGYEQYF.

This clonotype showed up just once. The chain joins TRBV20-1 to TRBJ2-1; TRBD2 aligns across 8 bases. CDR1 is DFQATT and CDR2 is SNEGSKA in the germline V gene (reference sequence). The CDR3 length is 14 residues. The V segment lost 0 bases and the J segment 6 bases; nucleotides outside the gene matches: 4. The CDR3 spells CSARDGSGGNEQFF. CDR3 nucleotides: TGCAGTGCTAGAGATGGGAGCGGGGGCAATGAGCAGTTCTTC.

V and J are TRBV11-2 and TRBJ2-5; 8 bases match TRBD2. Losses at the gene ends were 5 bases for V and 1 base for J; bases not matched to a gene: 15. The CDR3 has 18 amino acids. Germline loops: CDR1 SGHAT, CDR2 FQNNGV. The CDR3, as DNA: TGTGCCAGCAGCCGAGGAGTTAAAAGCGGGGGCTTCCAAGAGACCCAGTACTTC. Protein sequence: CASSRGVKSGGFQETQYF.

This chain connects TRBV12-3 or TRBV12-4 to TRBJ1-6; TRBD1 might be the D (6 bases). The germline V and J ends were trimmed by 3 bases and 9 bases, with 9 bases remaining between them. The CDR3 is 13 residues long. CDR3 amino acids: CASSLETGSPLHF. CDR3 in DNA: TGTGCCAGCAGTTTGGAGACAGGTTCACCCCTCCACTTT.

V gene TRBV3-1 combines with J gene TRBJ2-1; 11 nucleotides align to TRBD2. CDR3 size: 15 residues. Per germline, CDR1 LGHDT and CDR2 YNNKEL (reference sequence). V was pared by 1 base and J by 5 bases, with 1 base of the junction left unmatched. The CDR3 coding sequence is TGTGCCAGCAGCCAAGCGGGACTAGCGGACAATGAGCAGTTCTTC. This gives the protein CASSQAGLADNEQFF.

This rearrangement joins TRBV29-1 to TRBJ2-7; 11 bases are a match to TRBD1. The J call is in doubt because the DNA end fits TRBJ2-5 better. CDR3 length: 13 residues. Germline values: CDR1 SQVTM, CDR2 ANQGSEA. CDR3 protein: CSDRTGGDETQYF. In DNA form, the CDR3 reads TGCAGCGATCGGACAGGGGGCGACGAGACCCAGTACTTC.

The rearrangement links TRBV7-2 to TRBJ1-2; tentative D call: TRBD1 (5 bases). Germline V CDR1 and CDR2: SGHTA, FQGNSA. V lost 5 bases to trimming and J lost 8 bases, with 9 bases between them. The length of the CDR3 is 11 residues. The CDR3 DNA reads TGTGCCAGCAGCAATTGGGGGGGCTACACCTTC. Its translation: CASSNWGGYTF.

In its sample, this clonotype was seen a few times. CDR3 in amino acids: CSARPGNNEQFF. DNA for the CDR3: TGCAGTGCTAGGCCAGGCAACAATGAGCAGTTCTTC. The gene calls are TRBV20-1 and TRBJ2-1, with D uncertain. Trimming shortened V by 3 bases and J by 5 bases, and 8 bases separated the two germline ends. Per germline, CDR1 DFQATT and CDR2 SNEGSKA (reference sequence). CDR3 length: 12 amino acids.

The V gene is TRBV7-2, the J gene TRBJ1-5; TRBD1 is a possible D gene (5 bases). Per the germline V gene, CDR1 is SGHTA and CDR2 is FQGNSA. Deletions cut 2 bases from V and 1 base from J, with 15 bases between. The CDR3 is 17 amino acids. CDR3 residues: CASSLRDPTRSNQPQHF. The CDR3 nucleotides read TGTGCCAGCAGCTTAAGGGACCCTACGAGAAGCAATCAGCCCCAGCATTTT.

The genes are TRBV4-2 and TRBJ1-2; weak D call: TRBD1 (5 bases). Germline assignment: CDR1 LGHNA and CDR2 YNFKEQ. V shed 4 bases and J shed 4 bases, with 16 bases lying between them. This CDR3 has 15 residues. The CDR3 region is CASSPGTATSYGYTF. Here the CDR3 DNA reads TGTGCCAGCAGCCCCGGGACGGCAACTTCCTATGGCTACACCTTC.

The sample holds a few counts of this clonotype. This chain connects TRBV7-8 to TRBJ2-1; the match to TRBD1 covers 10 bases. The CDR3 runs 16 residues. Germline CDR1 and CDR2: SGHVS and FQNEAQ. Trimming at V came to 7 bases and at J to 3 bases, leaving 9 bases not matched to a gene. CDR3 sequence (DNA): TGTGCCAGCACCCAGAGCAGGGACAGGGGCTACAATGAGCAGTTCTTC. This gives the protein CASTQSRDRGYNEQFF.

The chain uses TRBV7-8 and TRBJ2-3; maybe TRBD2 (6 bases). CDR1 is SGHVS and CDR2 is FQNEAQ in the germline V gene. The V gene lost 2 bases and the J gene lost 6 bases, with 18 bases spanning the gap. This CDR3 is built from 16 residues. The CDR3 DNA is TGTGCCAGCAGCTTAAGGTCTAGCGACTCACGCGATACGCAGTATTTT. Translated: CASSLRSSDSRDTQYF.

The CDR3 DNA reads TGCAGCGTTGAAGATCTTCAACAGGGACAGGGCTCGGTTATTTCGTTCTTC. It encodes CSVEDLQQGQGSVISFF. The chain employs TRBV29-1 and TRBJ2-1; 9 bases line up with TRBD1. Germline assignment: CDR1 SQVTM and CDR2 ANQGSEA. The V and J ends lost 0 bases and 15 bases, in that order; junction bases with no gene match: 21. This CDR3 region has 17 residues.